The rows below give T cell receptor beta chains drawn from one sample of a study of T cell repertoires in cytomegalovirus infection. One entry per CDR3 protein, called by TCRdb with MiXCR from the reads. This sample carries roughly 200,000 distinct CDR3 sequences, approximately 18% of them seen once, and the ten largest clones take under 30%. Sequencing input: CD8+ T cells from PBMCs. These receptors came from a human donor in good health (CMV status not recorded). Some clones in this sample may be carry-over from other donors' samples. Both conserved end residues are part of each CDR3. The D gene is left open where the match is weak. Some rows have no size entry. The others give once, few or many, or a class for an expanded clone.

clone size | J gene | V gene | D gene | CDR3 DNA | CDR3 protein
- | TRBJ2-6 | TRBV7-9 | - | TGTGCCAGCCACAGACGGACAGACCTCTCTGGGGCCAACGTCCTGACTTTC | CASHRRTDLSGANVLTF
many | TRBJ1-1 | TRBV6-2/TRBV6-3 | - | TGTGCCAGCAGTTACTCCCGGGCTGAAGCTTTCTTT | CASSYSRAEAFF
- | TRBJ2-3 | TRBV14 | TRBD2 | TGTGCCAGCAGCCGACGACTAGCGGGGCTACATAGCACAGATACGCAGTATTTT | CASSRRLAGLHSTDTQYF
few | TRBJ1-3 | TRBV7-2 | - | TGTGCCAGCAGCTTAGAGTCACTGGGAAACACCATATATTTT | CASSLESLGNTIYF
few | TRBJ2-1 | TRBV7-8 | - | TGTGCCAGCAGCTTAGAGGCAGGGATAGGGAATGAGCAGTTCTTC | CASSLEAGIGNEQFF
- | TRBJ1-6 | TRBV20-1 | - | TGCAGTGCTAGAGATCATCGGCGTGGTAATTCACCCCTCCACTTT | CSARDHRRGNSPLHF
many | TRBJ2-5 | TRBV7-8 | TRBD1 | TGTGCCAGCAGCCGTCCGGGACAGGCCGGGGAGACCCAGTACTTC | CASSRPGQAGETQYF
- | TRBJ2-3 | TRBV2 | TRBD2 | TGTGCCAGTCCGGGACTAGCGGGGGTCACAGATACGCAGTATTTT | CASPGLAGVTDTQYF
few | TRBJ2-7 | TRBV6-2/TRBV6-3 | - | TGTGCCAGCAGAGCGGCCAGATCCTACGAGCAGTACTTC | CASRAARSYEQYF
few | TRBJ2-6 | TRBV11-2 | - | TGTGCCAGCAGCTTATATACGTCCCAGGGGAAGGTCTCTGGGGCCAACGTCCTGACTTTC | CASSLYTSQGKVSGANVLTF
few | TRBJ2-1 | TRBV6-2/TRBV6-3 | - | TGTGCCAGCAGCCGTTATGCCCACAATGAGCAGTTCTTC | CASSRYAHNEQFF
- | TRBJ2-2 | TRBV7-9 | - | TGTGCCAGCGGAGATATAACGAACACCGGGGAGCTGTTTTTT | CASGDITNTGELFF
- | TRBJ1-2 | TRBV4-3 | - | TGCGCCAGCAGCCAAGTCGAGGACAGTTTCTATGGCTACACCTTC | CASSQVEDSFYGYTF
few | TRBJ2-1 | TRBV4-1 | TRBD2 | TGCGCCAGCAGCCAAGACCTAGCGGGGGGGGCCTACAATGAGCAGTTCTTC | CASSQDLAGGAYNEQFF
few | TRBJ1-6 | TRBV4-1 | - | TGCGCCAGCAGCCTGGATCGGGGGAGTTCACCCCTCCACTTT | CASSLDRGSSPLHF
- | TRBJ1-4 | TRBV12-3/TRBV12-4 | - | TGTGCCAGCAGTTCAGGGTGGGCTAATGAAAAACTGTTTTTT | CASSSGWANEKLFF
- | TRBJ2-1 | TRBV7-6 | TRBD2 | TGTGCCAGCAGCTTAGCAGCTCTAGCGGCTAGCTCCTACAATGAGCAGTTCTTC | CASSLAALAASSYNEQFF
many | TRBJ1-1 | TRBV14 | - | TGTGCCAGCAGCCAAGTGTGGCCTGAAGCTTTCTTT | CASSQVWPEAFF
few | TRBJ1-1 | TRBV6-1 | - | TGTGCCAGCACTATCCTACGGGTGGGTTACACTGAAGCTTTCTTT | CASTILRVGYTEAFF
once | TRBJ2-2 | TRBV5-6 | - | TGTGCCAGCAGCTTCACCAGCACCGGGGAGCTGTTTTTT | CASSFTSTGELFF
- | TRBJ2-5 | TRBV5-1 | TRBD2 | TGCGCCAGCAGCTCCGGACTAGTTAGGGAGACCCAGTACTTC | CASSSGLVRETQYF
- | TRBJ1-1 | TRBV4-2 | - | TGTGCCAGCAGCCCCGGTCCGGGAGATGAAGCTTTCTTT | CASSPGPGDEAFF
few | TRBJ1-1 | TRBV6-2/TRBV6-3 | - | TGTGCCAGCAGTTACTTGCTCGGACTCAACACTGAAGCTTTCTTT | CASSYLLGLNTEAFF
few | TRBJ2-5 | TRBV7-9 | TRBD2 | TGTGCCAGCAGCACGGGACTAGCGGGGAAGGAGGAGACCCAGTACTTC | CASSTGLAGKEETQYF
- | TRBJ2-1 | TRBV7-9 | - | TGTGCCAGCAGCAGGGGGGTAGCAGTTGAGCAGTTCTTC | CASSRGVAVEQFF
many | TRBJ2-2 | TRBV2 | - | TGTGCCAGCAGTGTCCGGGGTAGCTTCAACACCGGGGAGCTGTTTTTT | CASSVRGSFNTGELFF
few | TRBJ1-1 | TRBV11-3 | - | TGTGCCAGCAGCTTAGCACAGAACACTGAAGCTTTCTTT | CASSLAQNTEAFF
few | TRBJ2-7 | TRBV6-6 | - | TGTGCCAGCAGTTTACTTCCCCGGGGGCCCTCCTACGAGCAGTACTTC | CASSLLPRGPSYEQYF
- | TRBJ2-5 | TRBV7-6 | TRBD1 | TGTGCCAGCAGCCTAGACAGGGCGGAGACCCAGTACTTC | CASSLDRAETQYF
- | TRBJ1-3 | TRBV7-2 | TRBD1 | TGTGCCAGCAGCTCCAGCGGGACAGTCGGAAACACCATATATTTT | CASSSSGTVGNTIYF
- | TRBJ2-7 | TRBV10-3 | - | TGTGCCATCAGTGAAGGAGACGGACCTGGGGAGCAGTACTTC | CAISEGDGPGEQYF
- | TRBJ2-1 | TRBV6-2/TRBV6-3 | - | TGTGCCAGCAGTTACCCGAGAGTGAGGGGCTACAATGAGCAGTTCTTC | CASSYPRVRGYNEQFF
few | TRBJ2-7 | TRBV7-3 | TRBD2 | TGTGCCAGCAGGGGGACTACGTACGAGCAGTACTTC | CASRGTTYEQYF
- | TRBJ2-3 | TRBV27 | TRBD2 | TGTGCCAGCGGAGCTAGCGGACCTTCGTTAGGGCAGTATTTT | CASGASGPSLGQYF
few | TRBJ2-1 | TRBV4-1 | - | TGCGCCAGCAGCCAAGACATGGGGAACCTATACAATGAGCAGTTCTTC | CASSQDMGNLYNEQFF
few | TRBJ2-5 | TRBV10-3 | TRBD1 | TGTGCCATCAGTGCCCCGGGACAGAAAGAGACCCAGTACTTC | CAISAPGQKETQYF
- | TRBJ2-1 | TRBV9 | - | TGTGCCAGCAGCGTAGGTCCGGGCGGCGGCTACAATGAGCAGTTCTTC | CASSVGPGGGYNEQFF
- | TRBJ1-5 | TRBV6-6 | - | TGTGCCAGCAGTTACTCCGGGACGGCTAGCAATCAGCCCCAGCATTTT | CASSYSGTASNQPQHF
many | TRBJ2-2 | TRBV7-2 | - | TGTGCCAGCAGTAATACTTTTGAAGCAGGGAACACCGGGGAGCTGTTTTTT | CASSNTFEAGNTGELFF
few | TRBJ1-4 | TRBV7-9 | - | TGTGCCAGCACCCCATTCATGACCACTAATGAAAAACTGTTTTTT | CASTPFMTTNEKLFF
- | TRBJ1-1 | TRBV10-3 | - | TGTGCCATCAGTGAGTCTGTGGGGCGGACTGAAGCTTTCTTT | CAISESVGRTEAFF
- | TRBJ2-1 | TRBV7-9 | TRBD1 | TGTGCCAGCAGCCACCGGGACAGGGCCTACAATGAGCAGTTCTTC | CASSHRDRAYNEQFF
- | TRBJ2-7 | TRBV27 | TRBD1 | TGTGCCAGCAGTTTGGGACAGGACTACGAGCAGTACTTC | CASSLGQDYEQYF
- | TRBJ2-7 | TRBV6-2/TRBV6-3 | - | TGTGCCAGCAGTTACGCGGGTTTTTACGAGCAGTACTTC | CASSYAGFYEQYF
- | TRBJ2-1 | TRBV4-3 | - | TGCGCCAGCAGCCAAGATCGTCTCCGTGGGACGGCGCAATACAATGAGCAGTTCTTC | CASSQDRLRGTAQYNEQFF
- | TRBJ2-2 | TRBV6-5 | - | TGTGCCAGCAGTGACTACACCGGGGAGCTGTTTTTT | CASSDYTGELFF
- | TRBJ1-4 | TRBV4-1 | - | TGCGCCAGCAGCCAAGAGTCAGAAAAACTGTTTTTT | CASSQESEKLFF
few | TRBJ1-2 | TRBV29-1 | - | TGCAGCGTGGCCCGTGGACAAAATAACTATGGCTACACCTTC | CSVARGQNNYGYTF
many | TRBJ2-3 | TRBV7-2 | TRBD2 | TGTGCCAGCAGCAGGACTAGCGGGGGAGATACGCAGTATTTT | CASSRTSGGDTQYF
few | TRBJ1-3 | TRBV29-1 | - | TGCAGCGTTGAGGGGATCGGTCAGGAGATTGGAAACACCATATATTTT | CSVEGIGQEIGNTIYF